The T cell receptor (beta chain) described here comes from a study of shared clonotypes between healthy human individuals. About the study: Three plates were used per donor for CD4 naive, three for CD4 memory, two for CD8 naive and one for CD8 memory.

Original processing notes: ImmunoSEQ gave junction-only sequences without quality scores, so filtering differed. Sequencing used immunoSEQ multiplex PCR; TCRdb keeps in-frame clones, though not all of them. V, J and clone size were drawn from that table, and D and trimming were deduced from the DNA. Among roughly 1,500,000 clones, 98% were seen once, and the ten largest hold approximately 0.45%. Sequencing was done on a sample of naive CD4+ T cells sorted from blood. Subset: CD45RA+ positively selected. This receptor was taken from a man younger than 40 in good health.

This CDR3 reads CASSPRFGTGGLGEQYF. The DNA of the CDR3 is TGTGCCAGCAGTCCCCGCTTCGGGACAGGGGGATTGGGGGAGCAGTACTTC. The genes are TRBV27 and TRBJ2-7; 11 nucleotides line up with TRBD1. This CDR3 region has 17 residues. From germline, CDR1 is MNHEY and CDR2 SMNVEV (reference sequence). Losses at the gene ends were 5 bases for V and 7 bases for J; bases not matched to a gene: 16.